This TCR beta chain derives from a study of CD8 T cells in Susac syndrome. The table lists this clonotype with a count of one. There are 16 residues in the CDR3. V lost 1 base and J 3 bases, leaving 16 bases between the germline ends. Germline CDR1 is MNHEY and CDR2 is SVGEGT. From blood CD8+ and CD4+ T cells, TCR beta sequences were generated. As controls, healthy donors matched for age and sex were used. The authors reverse transcribed about 0.45 to 1 ug RNA with random hexamers. Amplification of TCR beta CDR3 was carried out by immunoSEQ multiplex PCR, which covered 54 Vbeta and 13 Jbeta segments. TCRdb reprocessed the immunoSEQ multiplex PCR reads with MiXCR, giving one entry per CDR3 protein. The sample shows some 90,000 distinct CDR3 sequences, 80% to 95% of them seen only once.

The sample comprised CD8+ T cells from PBMCs. The sequence derives from a human donor in good health. The rearrangement links TRBV6-2 or TRBV6-3 to TRBJ2-7, with D perhaps matching TRBD2 (5 bases). CDR3 in amino acids: CASSYFLANWDYEQYF. The CDR3 coding sequence is TGTGCCAGCAGTTACTTTCTAGCTAACTGGGACTACGAGCAGTACTTC.